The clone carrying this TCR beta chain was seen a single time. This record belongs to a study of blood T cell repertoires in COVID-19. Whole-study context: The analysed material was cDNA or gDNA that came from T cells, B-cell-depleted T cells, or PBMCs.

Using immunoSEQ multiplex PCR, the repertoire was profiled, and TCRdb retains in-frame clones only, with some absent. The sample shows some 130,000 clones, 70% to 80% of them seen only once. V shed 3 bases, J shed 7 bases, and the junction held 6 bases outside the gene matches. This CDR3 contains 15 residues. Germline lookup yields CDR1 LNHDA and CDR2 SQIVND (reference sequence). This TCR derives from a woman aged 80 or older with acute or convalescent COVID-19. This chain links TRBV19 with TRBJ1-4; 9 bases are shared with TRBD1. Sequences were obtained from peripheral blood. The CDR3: CASSIIGQGSEKLFF. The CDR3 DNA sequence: TGTGCCAGTAGTATCATTGGACAGGGGAGTGAAAAACTGTTTTTT.